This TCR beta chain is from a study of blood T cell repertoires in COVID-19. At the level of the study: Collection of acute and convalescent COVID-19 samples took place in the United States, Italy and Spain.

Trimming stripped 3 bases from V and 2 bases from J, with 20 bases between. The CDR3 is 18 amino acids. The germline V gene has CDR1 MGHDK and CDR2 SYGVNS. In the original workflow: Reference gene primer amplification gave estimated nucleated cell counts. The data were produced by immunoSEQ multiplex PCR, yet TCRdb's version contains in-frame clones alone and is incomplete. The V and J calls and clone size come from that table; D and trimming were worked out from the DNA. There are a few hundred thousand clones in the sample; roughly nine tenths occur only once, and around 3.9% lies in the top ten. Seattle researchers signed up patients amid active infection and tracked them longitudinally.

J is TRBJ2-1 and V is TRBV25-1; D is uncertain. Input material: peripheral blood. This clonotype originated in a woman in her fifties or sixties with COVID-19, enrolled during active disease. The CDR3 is CASSDPFGGGAAYNEQFF. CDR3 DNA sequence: TGTGCCAGCAGTGACCCTTTTGGTGGCGGCGCTGCCTACAATGAGCAGTTCTTC. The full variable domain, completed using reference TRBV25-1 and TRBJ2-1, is EADIYQTPRYLVIGTGKKITLECSQTMGHDKMYWYQQDPGMELHLIHYSYGVNSTEKGDLSSESTVSRIRTEHFPLTLESARPSHTSQYLCASSDPFGGGAAYNEQFFGPGTRLTVL.